The 32 T cell receptor beta chains below were found in one sample sequenced in a study of blood T cell repertoires in COVID-19. Produced via immunoSEQ multiplex PCR; TCRdb's table is partial and in-frame only. The sample has 100,000 to 140,000 clones; approximately 89% are singletons. The sequenced sample consisted of peripheral blood. The receptor set was obtained from a man aged 50 to 60 with active or convalescent COVID-19.

The chain recombines TRBV27 with TRBJ2-5; the D gene is possibly TRBD2 (6 bases). The length of the CDR3 is 15 residues. Deletions cut 3 bases from V and 5 bases from J, with 16 bases between. Germline CDR1 MNHEY, CDR2 SMNVEV (reference sequence). CDR3 protein: CASSLVAGLGETQYF. The CDR3 DNA reads TGTGCCAGCAGTTTGGTTGCGGGACTCGGTGAGACCCAGTACTTC.

The gene calls are TRBV6-5 and TRBJ1-2, with 11 bases that match TRBD1. The germline V gene encodes CDR1 MNHEY and CDR2 SVGAGI. The CDR3 extends over 16 amino acids. With V trimmed by 4 bases and J by 4 bases, 8 bases remained unmatched. The CDR3, as DNA: TGTGCCAGCAGTTCAACCGGACAGGGGGCGAGCTATGGCTACACCTTC. Its protein product is CASSSTGQGASYGYTF.

The V gene is TRBV14, the J gene TRBJ1-1; D ambiguous. Germline CDR1 and CDR2: SGHDN and FVKESK. The V and J ends lost 3 bases and 4 bases respectively, with 6 bases between them. The CDR3 loop spans 12 amino acids. Here the CDR3 DNA reads TGTGCCAGCAGCCAGGTCAGCACTGAAGCTTTCTTT. Residues: CASSQVSTEAFF.

The gene calls are TRBV2 and TRBJ2-2, with a weak D call TRBD1 (6 bases). The CDR3 is made up of 15 amino acids. Germline assignment: CDR1 SNHLY and CDR2 FYNNEI. V lost 4 bases, J lost 4 bases, and 13 bases lay in between. The DNA of the CDR3 is TGTGCCAGCAGTGGGCAGGGGCGGGTCACCGGGGAGCTGTTTTTT. It encodes CASSGQGRVTGELFF.

The gene calls are TRBV30 and TRBJ1-2; D perhaps matches TRBD1 (5 bases). Germline CDR1 and CDR2: GTSNPN and SVGIG (reference sequence). The CDR3 is 16 amino acids. Between the trimmed V and J ends, which lost 0 bases and 0 bases, there was a span of 14 bases. The CDR3 loop is CAWSVRTGRANYGYTF. The DNA for the CDR3 is TGTGCCTGGAGTGTACGAACAGGCAGAGCTAACTATGGCTACACCTTC.

The chain recombines TRBV6-1 with TRBJ2-5, with a possible D match to TRBD2 (5 bases). The CDR3 extends over 16 amino acids. Trimming shortened V by 6 bases and J by 7 bases, and 24 bases separated the two germline ends. CDR1 MNHNS and CDR2 SASEGT come from the germline V gene. Here the CDR3 reads CASREITRGRLRTQYF. For the CDR3, the DNA is TGTGCCAGCAGGGAAATCACCCGGGGAAGATTACGGACCCAGTACTTC.

This clone has more than one count but fewer than ten. The chain joins TRBV5-1 to TRBJ2-5; a possible D gene is TRBD1 (6 bases). Germline V gene data show CDR1 as SGHRS and CDR2 as YFSETQ. V was pared by 4 bases and J by 3 bases, with 16 bases between. The CDR3 runs 15 residues. CDR3 in amino acids: CASSPWGLGEETQYF. CDR3 nucleotide sequence: TGCGCCAGCAGCCCGTGGGGGCTCGGCGAAGAGACCCAGTACTTC.

The V gene is TRBV6-5, the J gene TRBJ2-2, with 7 bases lining up with TRBD1. Germline lookup yields CDR1 MNHEY and CDR2 SVGAGI. J gave up 4 bases and V 10 bases, and 3 bases lay outside the gene matches. The CDR3 consists of 12 residues. The CDR3 DNA reads TGTGCCACCTACAGGGGCACCGGGGAGCTGTTTTTT. Protein: CATYRGTGELFF.

V gene TRBV28 combines with J gene TRBJ1-2, with D maybe TRBD1 (6 bases). The CDR3 is 16 amino acids. Germline CDR1 and CDR2: MDHEN and SYDVKM. V was clipped by 4 bases and J by 1 base, with 16 bases between them. The CDR3 nucleotides read TGTGCCAGCAGTTCGAGGGGGGGGAAGATTAACTATGGCTACACCTTC. Residues: CASSSRGGKINYGYTF.

CDR3 sequence: CASSLGAGKEETQYF. As DNA, the CDR3 is TGTGCCAGCAGCTTAGGAGCGGGCAAGGAAGAGACCCAGTACTTC. The V and J genes are TRBV11-2 and TRBJ2-5; weak D call: TRBD2 (6 bases). The CDR3 extends over 15 amino acids. Germline V CDR1 and CDR2: SGHAT, FQNNGV. V was clipped by 1 base and J by 3 bases, with 12 bases between them.

This sequence joins TRBV4-2 and TRBJ2-3; tentatively, D is TRBD2 (6 bases). The V gene's germline CDR1 is LGHNA and CDR2 YNFKEQ. This CDR3 has 17 amino acids. V was cut by 1 base and J by 0 bases, with 14 bases left in between. This CDR3 is CASSQAPGDASTDTQYF. CDR3 sequence (DNA): TGTGCCAGCAGCCAAGCCCCGGGAGACGCTAGCACAGATACGCAGTATTTT.

The chain combines TRBV6-5 with TRBJ2-2; D ambiguous. Between the trimmed V and J ends, which lost 5 bases and 6 bases, there was a span of 13 bases. Germline values: CDR1 MNHEY, CDR2 SVGAGI. The CDR3 loop spans 14 amino acids. The CDR3 DNA is TGTGCCAGCAGTCCGTTGCGAACCCCCGGGGAGCTGTTTTTT. Its translation: CASSPLRTPGELFF.

The chain joins TRBV28 to TRBJ1-6; a possible D gene is TRBD1 (6 bases). The V end lost 2 bases, the J end lost 6 bases, and 11 bases lay between the germline ends. This CDR3 comprises 15 residues. Per germline, CDR1 MDHEN and CDR2 SYDVKM. The CDR3 sequence: CASSLLGRGNSPLHF. The CDR3 DNA is TGTGCCAGCAGTTTACTGGGCAGGGGTAATTCACCCCTCCACTTT.

The chain is built from TRBV11-2 and TRBJ2-3; 12 bases are a match to TRBD2. The CDR3 contains 17 residues. Losses at the gene ends were 4 bases for V and 0 bases for J; bases not matched to a gene: 5. Germline V gene sequence: CDR1 SGHAT, CDR2 FQNNGV. Here the CDR3 DNA reads TGTGCCAGCAGCTCTCGGACTAGCGGGACTAGCACAGATACGCAGTATTTT. It specifies CASSSRTSGTSTDTQYF.

The gene calls are TRBV6-2 or TRBV6-3 and TRBJ2-7; 13 bases map to TRBD2. This CDR3 region has 15 residues. The trim removed 4 bases at V and 7 bases at J, leaving 7 bases unmatched. Germline loops: CDR1 MNHEY, CDR2 SVGEGT. The CDR3 protein is CASSFPGTSGTEQYF. The CDR3 coding sequence is TGTGCCAGCAGTTTCCCCGGGACTAGCGGGACAGAGCAGTACTTC.

The CDR3 region is CASSETSGLADTQYF. As DNA, the CDR3 is TGTGCCAGCAGCGAGACTAGCGGACTTGCAGATACGCAGTATTTT. V gene TRBV5-4 combines with J gene TRBJ2-3; TRBD2 matches at 9 bases. The CDR3 runs to 15 residues. Per germline, CDR1 SGHNT and CDR2 YYREEE (reference sequence). J gave up 4 bases and V 4 bases, and 7 bases lay outside the gene matches.

The chain couples TRBV12-3 or TRBV12-4 to TRBJ1-2; 9 positions agree with TRBD1. The CDR3 has 13 residues. Germline trimming cut 3 bases from V and 6 bases from J; bases unmatched to any gene: 2. The CDR3 region is CASSLWDRDGYTF. Here the CDR3 DNA reads TGTGCCAGCAGTTTGTGGGACAGGGATGGCTACACCTTC.

V and J are TRBV7-2 and TRBJ1-2; D unclear. This CDR3 is 14 amino acids long. The germline V gene encodes CDR1 SGHTA and CDR2 FQGNSA. Between the trimmed V and J ends, which lost 1 base and 0 bases, there was a span of 6 bases. CDR3 in amino acids: CASSLVAPNYGYTF. For the CDR3, the DNA is TGTGCCAGCAGCTTAGTGGCACCTAACTATGGCTACACCTTC.

This clone has just one count. V and J are TRBV6-5 and TRBJ2-1, with a tentative D call TRBD2 (6 bases). The CDR3 is 12 amino acids. Germline V gene data show CDR1 as MNHEY and CDR2 as SVGAGI. Trimming pared 6 bases from V and 10 bases from J, leaving 13 bases between. CDR3 sequence (DNA): TGTGCCAGCAGCCGCGGGACTGGAGAGCAGTTCTTC. Protein product: CASSRGTGEQFF.

In regard to this clone: Other nucleotide sequences from this sample produce the same CDR3. The CDR3 DNA reads TGCAGCGTTGAAAAGAGCTCCTACAATGAGCAGTTCTTC. Translation gives CSVEKSSYNEQFF. V and J are TRBV29-1 and TRBJ2-1; D unclear. CDR1 is SQVTM, CDR2 ANQGSEA, per germline. This CDR3 is 13 amino acids long. The V gene lost 2 bases and the J gene lost 0 bases, with 5 bases spanning the gap.

V and J are TRBV16 and TRBJ2-7; possible D gene TRBD1, 7 bases. The CDR3 extends over 15 amino acids. CDR1 is KGHSY, CDR2 FQNENV, per germline. The ends were cut back, 4 bases at V and 4 bases at J, with 17 bases in the middle. This CDR3 reads CASSLNQGGPYEQYF. The CDR3 nucleotides are TGTGCCAGCAGCCTAAACCAGGGGGGCCCGTACGAGCAGTACTTC.

The CDR3 is CASRPGQGMIIQYF. CDR3 nucleotide sequence: TGTGCCAGCAGGCCGGGACAGGGCATGATCATTCAGTACTTC. This chain uses TRBV28 with TRBJ2-4; TRBD1 agrees at 9 bases. The CDR3 is 14 amino acids. Germline assignment: CDR1 MDHEN and CDR2 SYDVKM. V lost 6 bases and J lost 9; bases outside the gene matches: 9. Using reference TRBV28 and TRBJ2-4 for the parts outside the CDR3, the full variable domain is DVKVTQSSRYLVKRTGEKVFLECVQDMDHENMFWYRQDPGLGLRLIYFSYDVKMKEKGDIPEGYSVSREKKERFSLILESASTNQTSMYLCASRPGQGMIIQYFGAGTRLSVL.

The chain recombines TRBV6-5 with TRBJ1-6, with 8 bases identical to TRBD1. With V trimmed by 11 bases and J by 7 bases, 7 bases remained unmatched. Germline V gene data show CDR1 as MNHEY and CDR2 as SVGAGI. CDR3 size: 13 residues. CDR3 coding DNA: TGTGCCGGTCGGGACAGGTTCAATTCACCCCTCCACTTT. It codes for CAGRDRFNSPLHF.

The rearrangement links TRBV7-8 to TRBJ2-5; the D gene is possibly TRBD2 (7 bases). The germline V and J ends were trimmed by 2 bases and 5 bases, with 12 bases remaining between them. This CDR3 has 14 residues. Germline V CDR1 and CDR2: SGHVS, FQNEAQ. CDR3 DNA sequence: TGTGCCAGCAGCTTAATGGGGGGGCGGGAGACCCAGTACTTC. Translated: CASSLMGGRETQYF.

This chain uses TRBV4-1 with TRBJ2-4, with D possibly matching TRBD2 (5 bases). Trimming stripped 5 bases from V and 8 bases from J, with 19 bases between. The CDR3 loop spans 15 amino acids. CDR1 is MGHRA and CDR2 is YSYEKL in the germline V gene. CDR3 protein: CASSWGEVGVDIQYF. CDR3 sequence (DNA): TGCGCCAGCAGCTGGGGAGAGGTGGGTGTGGACATTCAGTACTTC.

This clone has a single count. The rearrangement uses TRBV19 and TRBJ2-6, with 9 bases fitting TRBD1. The CDR3 spans 21 residues. Germline values: CDR1 LNHDA, CDR2 SQIVND (reference sequence). V was clipped by 5 bases and J by 0 bases; unmatched bases: 17. DNA for the CDR3: TGTGCCAGTAGTGAACGGGGGGTCGGGACAGGGAAATTCTCTGGGGCCAACGTCCTGACTTTC. Translated, it gives CASSERGVGTGKFSGANVLTF.

The chain combines TRBV5-4 with TRBJ1-3; D not resolved. CDR1 and CDR2 (germline): SGHNT, YYREEE (reference sequence). This CDR3 is 16 amino acids long. Trimming pared 0 bases from V and 4 bases from J, leaving 14 bases between. The CDR3 DNA sequence: TGTGCCAGCAGCTTGGGTAGGGAGGCGCTCGGAAACACCATATATTTT. Translated, it gives CASSLGREALGNTIYF.

J is TRBJ2-3 and V is TRBV24-1, with TRBD2 matching over 11 bases. The ends lost 1 base at V and 5 bases at J; junction bases unmatched: 7. CDR1 and CDR2 from the germline V gene are KGHDR and SFDVKD. This CDR3 has 17 amino acids. For the CDR3, the DNA is TGTGCCACCAGTGATTTCGGTAGCGGGAGGGCCAGAGATACGCAGTATTTT. This translates into CATSDFGSGRARDTQYF.

This rearrangement joins TRBV27 to TRBJ2-5; possibly TRBD1 for D (5 bases). CDR1 is MNHEY, CDR2 SMNVEV, per germline (reference sequence). This CDR3 contains 15 residues. V was cut by 5 bases and J by 4 bases, with 17 bases left in between. CDR3 nucleotides: TGTGCCAGCAGTCCTTCTTACGCACAGGCAGAGACCCAGTACTTC. Protein: CASSPSYAQAETQYF.

The chain links TRBV24-1 to TRBJ2-3, with TRBD1 matching over 10 bases. CDR1 and CDR2 from the germline V gene are KGHDR and SFDVKD. The J segment lost 2 bases and the V segment lost 5 bases, leaving 6 bases of the junction unmatched. The CDR3 is 16 amino acids. Here the CDR3 DNA reads TGTGCCACCAGTGCAACCGGGACAGGGGTCACAGATACGCAGTATTTT. Translated: CATSATGTGVTDTQYF.

J is TRBJ1-5 and V is TRBV2; 8 nucleotides match TRBD1. The CDR3 sequence is 16 residues long. Per germline, CDR1 SNHLY and CDR2 FYNNEI. The J segment lost 1 base and the V segment lost 7 bases, leaving 9 bases of the junction unmatched. The CDR3 here is CASTGAGGVSNQPQHF. The CDR3 coding sequence is TGTGCCAGCACCGGCGCAGGGGGCGTCAGCAATCAGCCCCAGCATTTT.

The rearrangement joins TRBV5-1 to TRBJ1-5; D perhaps matches TRBD1 (6 bases). The CDR3 is made up of 13 amino acids. CDR1 SGHRS and CDR2 YFSETQ come from the germline V gene. V dropped 1 base and J dropped 4 bases, with 6 bases sitting between them. The CDR3 bases are TGCGCCAGCAGCTTGACAGGGAATCAGCCCCAGCATTTT. This encodes CASSLTGNQPQHF.